The next 32 T cell receptor beta chains were all read from a single sample in a study of T cells in localized non-small cell lung cancer (dated by TCRdb to 2018 to 2020). Receptor libraries were prepared by the immunoSEQ multiplex PCR assay. TCRdb obtained this table from immuneACCESS and retained in-frame rearrangements with V and J assigned. These tables miss some clones; where compared with another copy, unresolved V genes account for less than half of the shortfall, and the remainder is unexplained. The sample table shows over 15,000 clones, and 70% to 90% are seen once. Of the sample, approximately 23% falls within the top ten clones. The specimen was peripheral blood, collected before any cancer treatment. Receptors were obtained from a male donor aged 60 or over with stage I lung adenocarcinoma.

This sequence joins TRBV13 and TRBJ1-3; the D is unclear. Germline V gene sequence: CDR1 PRHDT, CDR2 FYEKMQ (reference sequence). CDR3 length: 12 amino acids. Trimming stripped 4 bases from V and 9 bases from J, with 10 bases between. CDR3 residues: CASSSWVSTIYF. CDR3 nucleotide sequence: TGTGCCAGCAGCTCCTGGGTCAGCACCATATATTTT.

In this sample, this clone turned up once. V usage is TRBV7-6 and J usage is TRBJ1-2; 7 positions agree with TRBD1. CDR1 is SGHVS, CDR2 FNYEAQ, per germline. J gave up 4 bases and V 0 bases, and 2 bases lay outside the gene matches. CDR3 length: 14 residues. CDR3 loop: CASSLAQGPYGYTF. DNA for the CDR3: TGTGCCAGCAGCTTAGCACAGGGGCCCTATGGCTACACCTTC.

The rearrangement uses TRBV27 and TRBJ2-7; tentative D call: TRBD2 (6 bases). Germline CDR1 is MNHEY and CDR2 is SMNVEV (reference sequence). V was pared by 0 bases and J by 1 base, with 10 bases between. The CDR3 has 15 residues. The CDR3 sequence: CASSLSQGLSYEQYF. The DNA of the CDR3 is TGTGCCAGCAGTTTATCTCAGGGACTTTCCTACGAGCAGTACTTC.

The CDR3 here is CASSSYEQYF. The CDR3 nucleotides read TGTGCCAGCTCTTCCTACGAGCAGTACTTC. V is TRBV2 and J is TRBJ2-7; D is undetermined. Looked up from germline, CDR1 is SNHLY and CDR2 is FYNNEI. The CDR3 totals 10 residues. V lost 8 bases, J lost 1 base, and 3 bases lay in between.

The chain links TRBV18 to TRBJ1-6, with TRBD1 as a possible D gene (5 bases). This CDR3 is built from 14 residues. With 2 bases removed from V and 8 bases from J, the gap between germline ends came to 10 bases. Germline CDR1 KGHSH, CDR2 LQKENI. This CDR3 reads CASSPGQRDSPLHF. CDR3 nucleotides: TGTGCCAGCTCACCAGGACAAAGAGATTCACCCCTCCACTTT.

The chain joins TRBV19 to TRBJ1-5, with D unresolved. The length of the CDR3 is 16 residues. V lost 6 bases and J lost 1, with 16 bases in between. Per the germline V gene, CDR1 is LNHDA and CDR2 is SQIVND (reference sequence). CDR3 nucleotide sequence: TGTGCCAGTAGGCCACCGAATGAGGGCAGCAATCAGCCCCAGCATTTT. Translation: CASRPPNEGSNQPQHF.

This chain connects TRBV19 to TRBJ2-3; the D is unclear. The CDR3 consists of 12 residues. Looked up from germline, CDR1 is LNHDA and CDR2 is SQIVND (reference sequence). The V end was cut by 4 bases, the J end by 1 base, with 3 bases between. In DNA, the CDR3 is TGTGCCAGTAGTAGCGGCACAGATACGCAGTATTTT. Protein product: CASSSGTDTQYF.

This clone was detected only a few times. The CDR3 region has the DNA TGTGCCAGGTCTTTGAGTTATGGCTACACCTTC. It encodes CARSLSYGYTF. The chain has TRBV2 and TRBJ1-2, with D unclear. With 9 bases removed from V and 5 bases from J, the gap between germline ends came to 10 bases. Per the germline V gene, CDR1 is SNHLY and CDR2 is FYNNEI. CDR3 length equals 11 residues.

The V call is TRBV5-1, the J call TRBJ2-7; possibly TRBD2 for D (5 bases). The V gene lost 1 base and the J gene lost 5 bases, with 7 bases spanning the gap. The CDR3 contains 12 residues. Germline loops: CDR1 SGHRS, CDR2 YFSETQ. The CDR3 here is CASSLWEHEQYF. The CDR3 region has the DNA TGCGCCAGCAGCTTGTGGGAGCACGAGCAGTACTTC.

The V call is TRBV6-1, the J call TRBJ1-1; the match to TRBD1 covers 7 bases. There are 15 residues in the CDR3. V was pared by 5 bases and J by 5 bases, with 11 bases of the junction left unmatched. CDR1 MNHNS and CDR2 SASEGT come from the germline V gene. In DNA, the CDR3 is TGTGCCAGCAGTCCGCAGGACAGGTTGCCGACTGAAGCTTTCTTT. Translated, it gives CASSPQDRLPTEAFF.

The rearrangement joins TRBV11-2 to TRBJ2-1; the match to TRBD1 covers 10 bases. The CDR3 length is 15 residues. Germline V gene lookup returns CDR1 SGHAT and CDR2 FQNNGV. V was pared by 4 bases and J by 4 bases, with 4 bases of the junction left unmatched. The CDR3 here is CASSSWTGGYNEQFF. The CDR3 DNA reads as TGTGCCAGCAGCTCCTGGACAGGGGGGTACAATGAGCAGTTCTTC. Full variable domain (rest looked up from reference TRBV11-2 and TRBJ2-1): EAGVAQSPRYKIIEKRQSVAFWCNPISGHATLYWYQQILGQGPKLLIQFQNNGVVDDSQLPKDRFSAERLKGVDSTLKIQPAKLEDSAVYLCASSSWTGGYNEQFFGPGTRLTVL.

The V call is TRBV5-5, the J call TRBJ2-7; weak D call: TRBD2 (5 bases). The length of the CDR3 is 14 residues. CDR1 is SGHKS, CDR2 YYEKEE, per germline (reference sequence). V lost 4 bases and J lost 7, with 18 bases in between. The CDR3 spells CASSPTWRFGEQYF. The CDR3 DNA reads as TGTGCCAGCAGCCCTACTTGGAGGTTTGGGGAGCAGTACTTC. Based on the CDR3 plus reference TRBV5-5 and TRBJ2-7, the full variable domain is DAGVTQSPTHLIKTRGQQVTLRCSPISGHKSVSWYQQVLGQGPQFIFQYYEKEERGRGNFPDRFSARQFPNYSSELNVNALLLGDSALYLCASSPTWRFGEQYFGPGTRLTVT.

The V gene is TRBV30, the J gene TRBJ2-5; D remains ambiguous. The CDR3 spans 10 residues. The V gene lost 8 bases and the J gene lost 3 bases, with 7 bases spanning the gap. Germline V lookup: CDR1 GTSNPN, CDR2 SVGIG (reference sequence). Here the CDR3 reads CAVDEETQYF. The DNA for the CDR3 is TGTGCCGTAGACGAAGAGACCCAGTACTTC.

The chain links TRBV14 to TRBJ1-1; 8 positions agree with TRBD1. Germline CDR1 is SGHDN and CDR2 is FVKESK. The CDR3 has 15 amino acids. After removal of 4 bases from V and 2 bases from J, the junction contained 6 bases not matched to a gene. The CDR3 coding sequence is TGTGCCAGCAGCCCCCGACAGGGGTTAAACACTGAAGCTTTCTTT. Protein: CASSPRQGLNTEAFF.

This clone showed up just once. This chain links TRBV4-1 with TRBJ1-2, with D hard to call. The germline gives CDR1 MGHRA, CDR2 YSYEKL. With 0 bases removed from V and 2 bases from J, the gap between germline ends came to 1 base. The CDR3 totals 12 residues. The CDR3 region is CASSQDNYGYTF. CDR3 bases: TGCGCCAGCAGCCAAGACAACTATGGCTACACCTTC.

This chain uses TRBV30 with TRBJ2-1, with 7 bases lining up with TRBD2. V lost 4 bases, J lost 7 bases, and 7 bases stayed unmatched. Germline V gene lookup returns CDR1 GTSNPN and CDR2 SVGIG (reference sequence). This CDR3 contains 13 residues. The CDR3 reads CAWTSGMENEQFF. As DNA, the CDR3 is TGTGCCTGGACAAGCGGGATGGAGAATGAGCAGTTCTTC.

There are a few counts of this clone. The V call is TRBV29-1, the J call TRBJ2-1; 12 bases are shared with TRBD2. V was pared by 5 bases and J by 7 bases, with 6 bases of the junction left unmatched. CDR3 length: 14 residues. Germline V gene sequence: CDR1 SQVTM, CDR2 ANQGSEA. CDR3 nucleotides: TGCAGCGTTCCACCGACTAGCGGGAGTAATGAGCAGTTCTTC. Translated, it gives CSVPPTSGSNEQFF.

The chain is built from TRBV11-3 and TRBJ2-5; 12 nucleotides align to TRBD2. With V trimmed by 5 bases and J by 3 bases, 1 base remained unmatched. CDR1 is SGHNT, CDR2 YENEEA, per germline. This CDR3 is 14 amino acids long. This CDR3 is CASSRTSGEETQYF. As DNA, the CDR3 is TGTGCCAGCAGCCGGACTAGCGGGGAAGAGACCCAGTACTTC. Based on the CDR3 plus reference TRBV11-3 and TRBJ2-5, the full variable domain is EAGVVQSPRYKIIEKKQPVAFWCNPISGHNTLYWYLQNLGQGPELLIRYENEEAVDDSQLPKDRFSAERLKGVDSTLKIQPAELGDSAVYLCASSRTSGEETQYFGPGTRLLVL.

For the CDR3, the DNA is TGTGCCAGCAGCCCGGGACGGACCAGGGGGGAGCAGTACTTC. The encoded protein is CASSPGRTRGEQYF. This rearrangement joins TRBV13 to TRBJ2-7, with 7 bases lining up with TRBD1. The germline gives CDR1 PRHDT, CDR2 FYEKMQ (reference sequence). CDR3 length: 14 residues. With 5 bases clipped from V and 7 bases from J, the junction kept 11 bases outside the gene matches.

In the case of this clone: The junction departs from the called germline gene at one end, perhaps through a read error. This chain connects TRBV7-7 to TRBJ2-3; D call uncertain. Germline V gives CDR1 SSHAT, CDR2 FNYEAQ (reference sequence). CDR3 size: 13 residues. This chain's CDR3 is CASSLSPTDTQYF. The CDR3 DNA reads TGTGCTAGCAGCTTATCACCCACAGATACGCAGTATTTT.

The genes are TRBV5-6 and TRBJ1-5; 8 bases match TRBD1. Germline trimming cut 4 bases from V and 4 bases from J; bases unmatched to any gene: 7. The germline CDR1 and CDR2 sequences are SGHDT and YYEEEE. The CDR3 sequence is 15 residues long. The CDR3 DNA reads as TGTGCCAGCAGCCTGACAGGGGCCTCTAATCAGCCCCAGCATTTT. It codes for CASSLTGASNQPQHF.

The chain couples TRBV4-1 to TRBJ2-1, with 8 nucleotides matching TRBD1. Trimming took 1 base from V and 7 from J; bases not matched to a gene: 9. Germline V gene sequence: CDR1 MGHRA, CDR2 YSYEKL. This CDR3 region has 16 residues. The CDR3 region has the DNA TGCGCCAGCAGCCAAGGGGCAGGGGGCGAGAGGAATGAGCAGTTCTTC. Its translation is CASSQGAGGERNEQFF.

V is TRBV5-5 and J is TRBJ2-7; maybe TRBD2 (5 bases). Germline loops: CDR1 SGHKS, CDR2 YYEKEE (reference sequence). The CDR3 has 14 amino acids. V was trimmed by 0 bases and J by 3 bases, leaving 10 bases between them. CDR3 protein: CASSLGSRDYEQYF. The CDR3, as DNA: TGTGCCAGCAGCTTGGGGTCCCGGGACTACGAGCAGTACTTC.

The chain employs TRBV7-9 and TRBJ1-4; maybe TRBD1 (5 bases). This CDR3 has 12 residues. CDR1 is SEHNR, CDR2 FQNEAQ, per germline (reference sequence). The V gene lost 1 base and the J gene lost 8 bases, with 5 bases spanning the gap. The CDR3 DNA is TGTGCCAGCAGCTTAGGGGACGAAAAACTGTTTTTT. Its translation is CASSLGDEKLFF.

J is TRBJ2-5 and V is TRBV6-5; D gene unclear. V was trimmed by 5 bases and J by 1 base, leaving 8 bases between them. Germline V gene sequence: CDR1 MNHEY, CDR2 SVGAGI. The CDR3 has 13 residues. This CDR3 reads CASSTPFQETQYF. The CDR3 DNA follows: TGTGCCAGCAGTACACCTTTCCAAGAGACCCAGTACTTC.

This clone showed up just a few times. V and J are TRBV5-4 and TRBJ2-2; a weak D match, TRBD1 (5 bases). Trimming took 2 bases from V and 5 from J, leaving 7 bases between them. The CDR3 is made up of 13 amino acids. Germline assignment: CDR1 SGHNT and CDR2 YYREEE (reference sequence). The CDR3 coding sequence is TGTGCCAGCAGCTTTGGACATACCGGGGAGCTGTTTTTT. Its translation is CASSFGHTGELFF. Drawing the rest from reference TRBV5-4 and TRBJ2-2, the complete variable domain is ETGVTQSPTHLIKTRGQQVTLRCSSQSGHNTVSWYQQALGQGPQFIFQYYREEENGRGNFPPRFSGLQFPNYSSELNVNALELDDSALYLCASSFGHTGELFFGEGSRLTVL.

The CDR3 loop is CATSRDTDEKLFF. The DNA for the CDR3 is TGTGCCACCAGCAGAGATACGGATGAAAAACTGTTTTTT. The rearrangement joins TRBV15 to TRBJ1-4; unclear D gene. Looked up from germline, CDR1 is LNHNV and CDR2 is YYDKDF (reference sequence). There are 13 residues in the CDR3. V was shortened by 0 bases and J by 6 bases, with 5 bases between the two germline ends.

V is TRBV10-3 and J is TRBJ1-6; 10 bases fit TRBD1. The CDR3 is 16 residues long. CDR1 is ENHRY and CDR2 is SYGVKD in the germline V gene. With 4 bases clipped from V and 7 bases from J, the junction kept 7 bases outside the gene matches. The CDR3 region has the DNA TGTGCCATCAGTGCGTATCCGGGACAGGGGAATTCACCCCTCCACTTT. It translates to CAISAYPGQGNSPLHF.

V usage is TRBV6-5 and J usage is TRBJ2-5, with 8 bases fitting TRBD1. The junction had 6 bases not matched to a gene; V was cut back by 4 bases and J by 5 bases. The length of the CDR3 is 14 residues. CDR1 and CDR2 (germline): MNHEY, SVGAGI. The chain's CDR3 is CASSSRGLAETQYF. In DNA, the CDR3 is TGTGCCAGCAGTTCCAGGGGGCTTGCGGAGACCCAGTACTTC.

The chain carries TRBV19 and TRBJ2-5; 14 bases are a match to TRBD2. V trimming: 5 bases; J trimming: 7 bases; junction bases outside the gene matches: 9. From germline, CDR1 is LNHDA and CDR2 SQIVND (reference sequence). CDR3 length: 16 residues. The CDR3 DNA sequence: TGTGCCAGTAGTCCTCCCGGACTAGCGGGAGGAGGGACCCAGTACTTC. Residues: CASSPPGLAGGGTQYF.

The chain links TRBV5-5 to TRBJ1-2, with D unclear. This CDR3 spans 15 amino acids. Between the trimmed V and J ends, which lost 0 bases and 3 bases, there was a span of 12 bases. CDR1 SGHKS and CDR2 YYEKEE come from the germline V gene (reference sequence). The chain's CDR3 is CASSLGEGIHYGYTF. The CDR3 DNA reads TGTGCCAGCAGCTTGGGAGAGGGTATACACTATGGCTACACCTTC.

The count of this clone is one. The chain combines TRBV19 with TRBJ1-5; TRBD1 is a possible D gene (5 bases). The CDR3 has 15 amino acids. Per germline, CDR1 LNHDA and CDR2 SQIVND (reference sequence). V was shortened by 3 bases and J by 2 bases, with 11 bases between the two germline ends. The CDR3 loop is CASSIEGLGNQPQHF. In nucleotides, the CDR3 is TGTGCCAGTAGTATTGAGGGACTTGGCAATCAGCCCCAGCATTTT.